This TCR beta chain was profiled in a study of cytomegalovirus exposure and HLA in healthy donors. Overall study context: Genetic ancestry analysis placed about 76% of the 400 or so donors that were genotyped in the Caucasian-associated cluster.

Germline V gene sequence: CDR1 SGHRS, CDR2 YFSETQ. The CDR3 covers 15 residues. With 1 base removed from V and 5 bases from J, the gap between germline ends came to 14 bases. Use of 60 Vbeta and 13 Jbeta primers characterized the PCR. Assay: immunoSEQ multiplex PCR; the TCRdb copy retains only in-frame clones and omits some. The data contain around 300,000 clones, roughly 81% of them singletons. The receptor was isolated from a woman in her forties in good health and CMV-seropositive. Sample: PBMCs. The rearrangement joins TRBV5-1 to TRBJ2-3; D call uncertain. Here the CDR3 DNA reads TGCGCCAGCAGCTTGTCTCCACAGTCAGGAGATACGCAGTATTTT. This translates into CASSLSPQSGDTQYF.